One and the same sample provided the 7 T cell receptor beta chains below, sequenced in a study of shared clonotypes between healthy human individuals. The table came from immunoSEQ multiplex PCR; TCRdb's copy has only in-frame clones and leaves some out. This sample yields about 1.1 million clones, of which approximately 80% are seen a single time; 0.89% belongs to the top ten. Specimen: memory CD4+ T cells from PBMCs. Subset specified: CD45RA-negative fraction. The receptors shown here come from a man aged 18 to 30 in good health. Some clones in this sample may be carry-over from other donors' samples.

As regards this clone: Other nucleotide sequences from this sample produce the same CDR3. The chain uses TRBV6-5 and TRBJ1-2; no reliable D call. The CDR3 is made up of 13 amino acids. Germline V gives CDR1 MNHEY, CDR2 SVGAGI. The ends were cut back, 0 bases at V and 2 bases at J, with 4 bases in the middle. CDR3 in amino acids: CASSYSGNYGYTF. The CDR3 nucleotides read TGTGCCAGCAGTTACTCGGGGAACTATGGCTACACCTTC.

In its sample, this clone was seen a few times. The chain joins TRBV2 to TRBJ2-3; D not resolved. This CDR3 is 15 amino acids long. Trimming took off 5 bases at V and 2 bases at J, with 14 bases between the two ends. Per the germline V gene, CDR1 is SNHLY and CDR2 is FYNNEI. The CDR3 here is CASSRRPLDTDTQYF. The CDR3 nucleotides read TGTGCCAGCAGTCGAAGACCCCTGGACACAGATACGCAGTATTTT.

To note about this clone: This sample includes further DNA sequences coding for the same CDR3. The chain couples TRBV11-2 to TRBJ1-1, with TRBD1 matching over 7 bases. V lost 5 bases and J lost 0; bases outside the gene matches: 6. The CDR3 is made up of 15 amino acids. The V gene's germline CDR1 is SGHAT and CDR2 FQNNGV. DNA for the CDR3: TGTGCCAGCAGCAAAACCGGGACAGTGAACACTGAAGCTTTCTTT. It translates to CASSKTGTVNTEAFF. Drawing the rest from reference TRBV11-2 and TRBJ1-1, the complete variable domain is EAGVAQSPRYKIIEKRQSVAFWCNPISGHATLYWYQQILGQGPKLLIQFQNNGVVDDSQLPKDRFSAERLKGVDSTLKIQPAKLEDSAVYLCASSKTGTVNTEAFFGQGTRLTVV.

A note on this clone: It is likely a read error: a sequence one base away is far more abundant. The CDR3 DNA sequence: TGTGCCATCAAACAGGGGGGTAGCTCCTACGAGCAGTACTTC. It translates to CAIKQGGSSYEQYF. This chain uses TRBV2 with TRBJ2-7; 8 bases map to TRBD1. There are 14 residues in the CDR3. With 10 bases clipped from V and 0 bases from J, the junction kept 8 bases outside the gene matches. CDR1 is SNHLY and CDR2 is FYNNEI in the germline V gene.

This clone was found a few times. This chain uses TRBV10-3 with TRBJ2-1, with TRBD2 matching 11 bases. Germline CDR1 and CDR2: ENHRY and SYGVKD. Trimming cost V 10 bases and J 4 bases; bases outside gene matches: 6. The CDR3 runs to 14 residues. CDR3 nucleotide sequence: TGTGCCACCGGGGGACTAGCGGATTACAATGAGCAGTTCTTC. As protein: CATGGLADYNEQFF.

The rearrangement uses TRBV4-1 and TRBJ2-1; a possible D gene is TRBD1 (6 bases). The CDR3 runs 14 residues. Germline V lookup: CDR1 MGHRA, CDR2 YSYEKL. Between the trimmed V and J ends, which lost 2 bases and 3 bases, there was a span of 8 bases. DNA for the CDR3: TGCGCCAGCAGCCAACTACAGGGCTACAATGAGCAGTTCTTC. As protein: CASSQLQGYNEQFF.

The CDR3, as DNA: TGTGCCAGCAGCTTAAGTGACAGTCGGACCGATACGCAGTATTTT. Protein: CASSLSDSRTDTQYF. The chain links TRBV7-3 to TRBJ2-3; weak D call: TRBD1 (5 bases). This CDR3 contains 15 residues. Trimming took 1 base from V and 6 from J, leaving 14 bases between them. Germline V lookup: CDR1 SGHTA, CDR2 FQGTGA.